This entry describes one TCR beta chain. Its antigen is unknown. This specimen belongs to a study of a mutant IDH1 vaccine in newly diagnosed glioma. In the study overall: Weeks 1, 3, 5, 7, 11, 15, 19 and 23 were when patients received their eight vaccinations.

The assay was immunoSEQ multiplex PCR, and TCRdb's table has in-frame clones only and misses some. Counted here are some 120,000 clones, about four fifths occurring once; the ten biggest clones make up less than 7%. Germline CDR1 reads SGHNT; CDR2 reads YYREEE (reference sequence). The CDR3 runs to 13 residues. V lost 4 bases, J lost 3 bases, and 10 bases lay in between. The time point denotes: week 11, during vaccination. In every dose of vaccine, 300 ug of mutant IDH1 20-mer peptide was given alongside topical imiquimod. V gene TRBV5-4 combines with J gene TRBJ1-2, with D possibly matching TRBD1 (5 bases). This receptor was identified in a man aged 35 to 55 with glioma. Sequencing used PBMCs, obtained from a glioma patient whose treatment included an IDH1 peptide vaccine. The CDR3 DNA follows: TGTGCCAGCAGCCCTACGGGGGACTATGGCTACACCTTC. Its translation is CASSPTGDYGYTF.